This T cell receptor (beta chain) was identified in a study of Ad26.COV2.S vaccination and SARS-CoV-2 variants. Findings and caveats of the study: Post-vaccination breadth of spike-specific CD8+ and CD4+ T cell responses was reportedly substantial. Across vaccine and placebo recipients, the breadth of non-spike TCRs was similar. Total T cell responses may have been underestimated by the TCR breadth and depth analyses.

Sequencing was performed with immunoSEQ multiplex PCR; in TCRdb, only in-frame clones are kept and a portion is missing. This repertoire shows 350,000 to 450,000 clones, 92% found once; its top ten account for under 4%. With regard to this clone: Its antigen is currently unknown.

This CDR3 contains 15 residues. V was clipped by 0 bases and J by 9 bases, with 17 bases between them. Germline CDR1 reads SGDLS; CDR2 reads YYNGEE. The source is a human donor who had recovered from COVID-19. Sequenced material: peripheral blood, taken after recovery from COVID-19. This sequence joins TRBV9 and TRBJ2-3, with a weak D call TRBD2 (6 bases). In DNA, the CDR3 is TGTGCCAGCAGCGTAGGGGGGGAGATATTCGACACGCAGTATTTT. Protein product: CASSVGGEIFDTQYF.